This T cell receptor (beta chain) appears in the sequencing data of a study of T cell responses to AZD1222 COVID-19 vaccine. The CDR3 runs to 15 residues. V was clipped by 6 bases and J by 3 bases, with 17 bases between them. Germline V gene lookup returns CDR1 LNHDA and CDR2 SQIVND (reference sequence). Data came from immunoSEQ multiplex PCR; TCRdb stores just in-frame clones and leaves some out. The table records 150,000 to 180,000 clones, 90% of them present only once. This chain joins TRBV19 and TRBJ1-2; D may be TRBD1 (6 bases). The clonotype comes from an adult who received the AZD1222 COVID-19 vaccine. Sample: peripheral blood, taken 28 days after the second AZD1222 dose. The CDR3 protein is CASSPTGLYDYGYTF. CDR3 in DNA: TGTGCCAGTAGCCCGACAGGACTCTATGACTATGGCTACACCTTC.